The clone carrying this T cell receptor beta chain occurred once. The data were taken from a study of blood T cell repertoires in COVID-19. How the authors handled the data: Amplification with reference gene primers provided the estimates of nucleated cell counts. TCRdb's table, derived via immunoSEQ multiplex PCR, lists solely in-frame clones and lacks some. V and J calls and clone size come straight from that table; D and trimming were deduced from the DNA. The data hold fewer than 200,000 clones, with about four fifths observed a single time. Germline CDR1 is SGHVS and CDR2 is FQNEAQ. The V gene lost 4 bases and the J gene lost 0 bases, with 10 bases spanning the gap. CDR3 length equals 15 residues.

The TCR originated in a man aged 40-55 years who had recovered from COVID-19. The V and J genes are TRBV7-8 and TRBJ1-3; a weak D match, TRBD1 (5 bases). Sequencing used peripheral blood. CDR3 DNA sequence: TGTGCCAGCAGCTCGACAGTACGCTCTGGAAACACCATATATTTT. This gives the protein CASSSTVRSGNTIYF.